This TCR beta chain was sequenced for a study of cytomegalovirus exposure and HLA in healthy donors. Background on the study: A data release that came early held tens of millions of unique TCRs from HLA-typed donors. General study points: In a later analysis, at a false discovery rate of 0.05, 17,000 or so TCR beta sequences matched HLA alleles.

For this clone: Its matching antigen is unknown.

With 60 Vbeta and 13 Jbeta primers, the PCR was carried out. Clones were sequenced by immunoSEQ multiplex PCR, and TCRdb holds only the in-frame ones, with some missing. The sample carries about 140,000 clones, roughly four fifths recorded once. V lost 0 bases to trimming and J lost 5 bases, with 13 bases between them. CDR1 is MGHRA, CDR2 YSYEKL, per germline. The CDR3 is made up of 15 amino acids. V usage is TRBV4-1 and J usage is TRBJ1-1; weak D call: TRBD1 (6 bases). The clonotype comes from a man in his late teens or twenties in good health and CMV-seropositive. Material: PBMCs. The CDR3 protein is CASSQDERGGTEAFF. The CDR3 coding sequence is TGCGCCAGCAGCCAAGATGAAAGGGGGGGAACTGAAGCTTTCTTT.